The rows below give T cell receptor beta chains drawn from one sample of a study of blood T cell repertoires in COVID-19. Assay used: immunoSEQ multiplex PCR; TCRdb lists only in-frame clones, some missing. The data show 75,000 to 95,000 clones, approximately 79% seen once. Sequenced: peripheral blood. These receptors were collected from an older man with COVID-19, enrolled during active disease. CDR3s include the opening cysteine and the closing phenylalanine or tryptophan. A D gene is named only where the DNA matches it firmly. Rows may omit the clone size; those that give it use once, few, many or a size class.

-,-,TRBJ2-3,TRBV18,CASSRDLSDTQYF,TGTGCCAGCTCAAGGGACTTGTCAGATACGCAGTATTTT
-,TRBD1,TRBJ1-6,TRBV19,CASSGTGNSPLHF,TGTGCCAGTTCCGGGACAGGGAATTCACCCCTCCACTTT
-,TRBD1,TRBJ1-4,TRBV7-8,CASSRDTGGLSEKLFF,TGTGCCAGCAGCCGAGATACAGGGGGGCTTAGTGAAAAACTGTTTTTT
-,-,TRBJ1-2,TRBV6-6,CASSYSPQGGYGYTF,TGTGCCAGCAGTTACTCCCCCCAGGGAGGGTATGGCTACACCTTC
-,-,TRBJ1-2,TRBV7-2,CASSLEPGDYGYTF,TGTGCCAGCAGCTTAGAGCCAGGCGATTATGGCTACACCTTC
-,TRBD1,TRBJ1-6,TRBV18,CASSSRTGTNSPLHF,TGTGCCAGCTCATCTAGGACAGGGACCAATTCACCCCTCCACTTT
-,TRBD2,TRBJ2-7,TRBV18,CASSPSGDSYEQYF,TGTGCCAGCTCACCTAGCGGGGACTCCTACGAGCAGTACTTC
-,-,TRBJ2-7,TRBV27,CASSFFLLGRVVEQYF,TGTGCCAGCAGTTTTTTCCTTTTGGGCAGGGTCGTCGAGCAGTACTTC
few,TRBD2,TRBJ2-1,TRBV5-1,CASSDPSGNSFINEQFF,TGCGCCAGCAGCGATCCTAGCGGGAATTCTTTCATCAATGAGCAGTTCTTC
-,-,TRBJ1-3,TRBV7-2,CASSLGGGEGNTIYF,TGTGCCAGCAGCTTAGGAGGGGGGGAAGGAAACACCATATATTTT
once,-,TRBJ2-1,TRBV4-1,CASSQAGGGDLGNEQFF,TGCGCCAGCAGCCAAGCGGGGGGCGGGGATTTAGGCAATGAGCAGTTCTTC
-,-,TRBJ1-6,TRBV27,CASSTPGESPLHF,TGTGCCAGCTCCACCCCCGGGGAATCACCCCTCCACTTT
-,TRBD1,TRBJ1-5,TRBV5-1,CASSPTGGPDQPQHF,TGCGCCAGCAGCCCCACAGGGGGACCAGATCAGCCCCAGCATTTT
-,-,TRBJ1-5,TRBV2,CASTLIGGQDQPQHF,TGTGCCAGCACCCTAATCGGGGGGCAGGATCAGCCCCAGCATTTT
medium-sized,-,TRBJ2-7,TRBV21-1,CASSQDRVNHEQYF,TGTGCCAGCAGCCAAGACAGGGTTAACCACGAGCAGTACTTC
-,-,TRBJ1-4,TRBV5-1,CASSLDTGWEKLFF,TGCGCCAGCAGCTTGGATACAGGTTGGGAAAAACTGTTTTTT
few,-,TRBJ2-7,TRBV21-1,CASSKVKLEQAFYEQYF,TGTGCCAGCAGCAAAGTGAAATTGGAACAGGCATTCTACGAGCAGTACTTC
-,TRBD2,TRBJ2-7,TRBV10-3,CATEGTNYEQYF,TGTGCCACCGAGGGGACTAATTACGAGCAGTACTTC
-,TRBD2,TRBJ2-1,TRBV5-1,CASSFLTSGRVYNEQFF,TGCGCCAGCAGCTTCCTGACTAGCGGGAGGGTCTACAATGAGCAGTTCTTC
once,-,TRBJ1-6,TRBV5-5,CASSFDRPESPLHF,TGTGCCAGCAGCTTCGACAGGCCTGAATCACCCCTCCACTTT
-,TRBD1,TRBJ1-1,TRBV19,CASSPRTGTRTEAFF,TGTGCCAGTAGTCCCCGGACAGGGACGAGGACTGAAGCTTTCTTT
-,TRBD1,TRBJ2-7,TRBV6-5,CASSPQGVYSYEQYF,TGTGCCAGCAGTCCTCAGGGGGTATACTCCTACGAGCAGTACTTC
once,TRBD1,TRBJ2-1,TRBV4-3,CASSLRGTAEQFF,TGCGCCAGCAGCCTCAGAGGGACAGCTGAGCAGTTCTTC
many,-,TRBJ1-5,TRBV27,CASSLGGLNQPQHF,TGTGCCAGCAGTTTAGGCGGGTTGAATCAGCCCCAGCATTTT
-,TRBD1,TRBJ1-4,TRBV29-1,CSVETQGNNEKLFF,TGCAGCGTTGAAACACAGGGGAATAATGAAAAACTGTTTTTT
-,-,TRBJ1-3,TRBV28,CASTEVPDASGNTIYF,TGTGCCAGCACCGAGGTGCCAGATGCCTCTGGAAACACCATATATTTT
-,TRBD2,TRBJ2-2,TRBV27,CASRTGLPRAGELFF,TGTGCCAGCAGAACGGGACTACCGAGGGCCGGGGAGCTGTTTTTT
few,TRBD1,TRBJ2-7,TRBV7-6,CASSRTGSYEQYF,TGTGCCAGCAGCCGGACAGGATCCTACGAGCAGTACTTC
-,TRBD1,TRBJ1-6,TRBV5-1,CASRPGTEDSPLHF,TGCGCCAGCAGACCCGGGACAGAGGATTCACCCCTCCACTTT
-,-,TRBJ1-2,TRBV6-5,CASSYSGGVYGYTF,TGTGCCAGCAGTTACTCGGGGGGTGTCTATGGCTACACCTTC
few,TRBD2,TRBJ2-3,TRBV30,CAWSASGRLTQYF,TGTGCCTGGTCTGCTAGCGGGAGATTAACGCAGTATTTT
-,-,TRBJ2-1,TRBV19,CASSMVRYNEQFF,TGTGCCAGTAGTATGGTCCGGTACAATGAGCAGTTCTTC
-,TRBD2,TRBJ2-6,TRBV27,CASSPLRGGSSGANVLTF,TGTGCCAGCAGTCCCCTTCGGGGAGGGAGCTCTGGGGCCAACGTCCTGACTTTC
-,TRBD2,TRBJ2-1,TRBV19,CASSILQGLKPYNEQFF,TGTGCCAGTAGTATACTCCAGGGACTAAAACCCTACAATGAGCAGTTCTTC
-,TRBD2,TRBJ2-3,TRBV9,CASSVRGGQFWTSGRAQGDTQYF,TGTGCCAGCAGCGTAAGGGGGGGTCAATTTTGGACTAGCGGGAGGGCCCAGGGAGATACGCAGTATTTT
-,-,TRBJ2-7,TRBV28,CASRLYSEQYF,TGTGCCAGCAGGCTATATTCCGAGCAGTACTTC
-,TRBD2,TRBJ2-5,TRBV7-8,CASSAHSGTSGRGETQYF,TGTGCCAGCAGCGCCCACTCCGGGACTAGCGGGAGGGGAGAGACCCAGTACTTC
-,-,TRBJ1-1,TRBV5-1,CASSFGSRGAYTEAFF,TGCGCCAGCAGCTTCGGGTCCCGGGGGGCGTACACTGAAGCTTTCTTT
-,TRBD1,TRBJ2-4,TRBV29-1,CSVASGTGLRNIQYF,TGCAGCGTAGCATCCGGGACAGGGTTACGAAACATTCAGTACTTC
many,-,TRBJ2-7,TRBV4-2,CASSQEGVYEQYF,TGTGCCAGCAGCCAAGAGGGAGTATACGAGCAGTACTTC
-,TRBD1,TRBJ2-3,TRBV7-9,CASSLQGAMIDTQYF,TGTGCCAGCAGCTTGCAGGGGGCGATGATAGATACGCAGTATTTT
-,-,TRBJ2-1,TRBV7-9,CASSLTVSNEQFF,TGTGCCAGCAGCTTGACTGTTTCTAATGAGCAGTTCTTC
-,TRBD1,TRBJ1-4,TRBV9,CASSNHPGQGGEKLFF,TGTGCCAGCAGCAACCACCCGGGACAGGGGGGCGAAAAACTGTTTTTT
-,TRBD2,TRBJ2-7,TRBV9,CASSVVGTSYEQYF,TGTGCCAGCAGCGTAGTAGGGACTAGCTACGAGCAGTACTTC
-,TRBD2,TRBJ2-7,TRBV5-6,CASSSGTTYEQYF,TGTGCCAGCAGCTCCGGGACTACATACGAGCAGTACTTC
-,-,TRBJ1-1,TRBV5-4,CASSFLNTEAFF,TGTGCCAGCAGCTTCTTGAACACTGAAGCTTTCTTT
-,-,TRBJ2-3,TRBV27,CASSPLWGAQYF,TGTGCCAGCAGTCCGTTGTGGGGGGCGCAGTATTTT
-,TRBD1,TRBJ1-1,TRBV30,CAWRVWDSPNTEAFF,TGTGCCTGGAGAGTATGGGACAGCCCGAACACTGAAGCTTTCTTT
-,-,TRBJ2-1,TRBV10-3,CAISVDSPNEQFF,TGTGCCATCAGTGTCGACAGCCCCAATGAGCAGTTCTTC
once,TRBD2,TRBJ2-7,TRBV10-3,CAISLAGGPYEQYF,TGTGCCATCAGTTTAGCGGGAGGGCCGTACGAGCAGTACTTC
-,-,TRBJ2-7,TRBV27,CASSYGGGIYEQYF,TGTGCCAGCAGTTACGGCGGAGGGATCTACGAGCAGTACTTC